The text below deals with one T cell receptor (beta chain). These data come from a study of blood T cell repertoires in COVID-19. Whole-study context: Samples of COVID-19 (acute and convalescent) were obtained from the United States, Italy and Spain. From T cells, B-cell-depleted T cells, or PBMCs came the material, which was cDNA or gDNA.

Source study methods: Counts of nucleated cells, estimated from reference gene primer amplification, were obtained. Sequencing used immunoSEQ multiplex PCR; TCRdb keeps in-frame clones, though not all of them. Clone size and V and J calls were adopted from that table, with D and trimming inferred from the DNA. The table has approximately 110,000 clones, more than 80% seen once; the top ten hold less than 1.5%. V shed 8 bases and J shed 4 bases, with 15 bases lying between them. Germline V gene data show CDR1 as SNHLY and CDR2 as FYNNEI. The CDR3 extends over 14 amino acids. The sequence derives from a human donor in a cohort sampled during active COVID-19. Sequenced: peripheral blood. The chain uses TRBV2 and TRBJ1-3; D not certain. In DNA, the CDR3 is TGTGCCAGCGGGGATCCGAGGGCGGGAAACACCATATATTTT. Amino acids: CASGDPRAGNTIYF.